Shown below are 9 T cell receptor beta chains from a single sample sequenced in a study of Ad26.COV2.S vaccination and SARS-CoV-2 variants. Treatment indicated: roughly 20 received Ad26.COV2.S at low or high dose, single or two shots; roughly five received placebo; per-sample allocation not given. Collection of the samples took place on day 63 after the first injection of vaccine or placebo. The protocol was immunoSEQ multiplex PCR, while the TCRdb copy is restricted to in-frame clones and leaves out a portion. The sample consists of 200,000 to 250,000 clones, 85% to 90% of them appearing once. Sequencing was performed on peripheral blood, taken in a trial of Ad26.COV2.S vaccine versus placebo. The receptors originated from a person between 18 and 65 years old who received the Ad26.COV2.S COVID-19 vaccine or a placebo.

The chain recombines TRBV5-1 with TRBJ2-7, with 9 positions matching TRBD2. Germline V lookup: CDR1 SGHRS, CDR2 YFSETQ. V lost 5 bases to trimming and J lost 2 bases; unmatched junction nucleotides: 8. This CDR3 has 15 amino acids. The CDR3 DNA reads TGCGCCAGCAGGTATACGACTAGCGGAACCTACGAGCAGTACTTC. It is translated as CASRYTTSGTYEQYF.

This chain links TRBV6-5 with TRBJ2-7; unclear D gene. Per the germline V gene, CDR1 is MNHEY and CDR2 is SVGAGI. Trimming took off 4 bases at V and 3 bases at J, with 10 bases between the two ends. The CDR3 runs to 13 residues. This CDR3 is CASSFLQNYEQYF. In DNA form, the CDR3 reads TGTGCCAGCAGTTTCCTCCAGAACTACGAGCAGTACTTC.

V is TRBV28 and J is TRBJ2-5; perhaps D is TRBD1 or TRBD2 (5 bases each). With 10 bases removed from V and 5 bases from J, the gap between germline ends came to 20 bases. This CDR3 has 14 amino acids. Germline V lookup: CDR1 MDHEN, CDR2 SYDVKM. The chain's CDR3 is CATSPWGSRETQYF. As DNA, the CDR3 is TGTGCCACCAGCCCCTGGGGGTCCAGGGAGACCCAGTACTTC.

CDR3 residues: CANRGGTSGQSSGANVLTF. CDR3 sequence (DNA): TGTGCCAACCGAGGAGGGACTAGCGGCCAGAGCTCTGGGGCCAACGTCCTGACTTTC. The V and J genes are TRBV2 and TRBJ2-6; 11 nucleotides agree with TRBD2. Germline trimming cut 10 bases from V and 0 bases from J; bases unmatched to any gene: 14. The CDR3 runs 19 residues. Germline V gives CDR1 SNHLY, CDR2 FYNNEI.

V is TRBV29-1 and J is TRBJ1-5; TRBD1 might be the D (5 bases). From germline, CDR1 is SQVTM and CDR2 ANQGSEA. CDR3 length: 12 residues. Trimming shortened V by 5 bases and J by 3 bases, and 8 bases separated the two germline ends. CDR3 sequence (DNA): TGCAGCGTTCTGGGGGACAATCAGCCCCAGCATTTT. This gives the protein CSVLGDNQPQHF.

The chain uses TRBV19 and TRBJ1-1; the D is unclear. The V end lost 10 bases, the J end lost 3 bases, and 18 bases lay between the germline ends. This CDR3 has 14 residues. Germline assignment: CDR1 LNHDA and CDR2 SQIVND (reference sequence). The CDR3 DNA reads TGTGCCACCCACCCATACTCCGGGTACACTGAAGCTTTCTTT. Translating gives CATHPYSGYTEAFF.

The rearrangement links TRBV28 to TRBJ2-7; D not resolved. Germline V gene lookup returns CDR1 MDHEN and CDR2 SYDVKM. Trimming cost V 2 bases and J 1 base, with 3 bases left between them. This CDR3 has 12 amino acids. The CDR3 region is CASSLASYEQYF. CDR3 nucleotides: TGTGCCAGCAGTTTAGCTTCCTACGAGCAGTACTTC.

The rearrangement joins TRBV30 to TRBJ1-2; D is ambiguous. V lost 0 bases and J lost 7, with 18 bases in between. CDR1 is GTSNPN and CDR2 is SVGIG in the germline V gene (reference sequence). The length of the CDR3 is 15 residues. Here the CDR3 reads CAWSVRRIPGGGYTF. CDR3 sequence (DNA): TGTGCCTGGAGTGTACGGCGCATCCCCGGCGGTGGCTACACCTTC.

This chain connects TRBV6-2 or TRBV6-3 to TRBJ1-4; 9 bases line up with TRBD1. Germline V gives CDR1 MNHEY, CDR2 SVGEGT. Trimming took 6 bases from V and 9 from J; bases not matched to a gene: 8. This CDR3 has 14 residues. CDR3 in amino acids: CASSEQGAPKKLFF. The CDR3 DNA is TGTGCCAGCAGCGAACAGGGGGCGCCTAAAAAACTGTTTTTT.